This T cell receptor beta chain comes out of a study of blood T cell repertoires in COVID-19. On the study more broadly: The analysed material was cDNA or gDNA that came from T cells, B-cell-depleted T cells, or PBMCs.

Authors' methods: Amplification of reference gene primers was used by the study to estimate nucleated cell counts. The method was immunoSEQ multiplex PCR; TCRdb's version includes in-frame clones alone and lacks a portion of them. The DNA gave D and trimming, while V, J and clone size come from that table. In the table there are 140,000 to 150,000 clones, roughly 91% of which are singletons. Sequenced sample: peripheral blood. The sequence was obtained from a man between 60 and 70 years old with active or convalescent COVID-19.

The CDR3 spells CATSRDLRNTEAFF. The CDR3 coding sequence is TGTGCCACCAGCAGAGATCTGCGGAACACTGAAGCTTTCTTT. The chain has TRBV15 and TRBJ1-1; D ambiguous. Germline V CDR1 and CDR2: LNHNV, YYDKDF (reference sequence). Trimming took off 0 bases at V and 1 base at J, with 6 bases between the two ends. CDR3 length: 14 residues.